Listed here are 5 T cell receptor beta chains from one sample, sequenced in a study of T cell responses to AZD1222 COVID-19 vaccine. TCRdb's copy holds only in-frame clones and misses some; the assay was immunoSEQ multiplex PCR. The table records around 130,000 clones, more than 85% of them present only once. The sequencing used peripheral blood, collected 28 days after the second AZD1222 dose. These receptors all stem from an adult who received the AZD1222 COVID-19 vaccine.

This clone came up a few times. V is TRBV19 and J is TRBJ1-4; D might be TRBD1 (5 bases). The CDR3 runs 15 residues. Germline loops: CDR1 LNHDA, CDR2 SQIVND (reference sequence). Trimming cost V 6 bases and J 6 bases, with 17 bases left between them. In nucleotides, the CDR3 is TGTGCCAGTAGACTCCCGGGACGGTGGGATGAAAAACTGTTTTTT. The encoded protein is CASRLPGRWDEKLFF.

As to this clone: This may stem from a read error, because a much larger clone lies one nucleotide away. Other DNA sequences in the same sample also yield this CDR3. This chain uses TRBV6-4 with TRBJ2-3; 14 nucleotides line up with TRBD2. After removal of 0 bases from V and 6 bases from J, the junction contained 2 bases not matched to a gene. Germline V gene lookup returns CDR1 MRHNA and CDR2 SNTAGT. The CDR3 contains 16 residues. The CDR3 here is CASSDSTSGGADTQYF. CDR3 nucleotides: TGTGCCAGCAGTGACTCGACTAGCGGGGGGGCCGATACGCAGTATTTT.

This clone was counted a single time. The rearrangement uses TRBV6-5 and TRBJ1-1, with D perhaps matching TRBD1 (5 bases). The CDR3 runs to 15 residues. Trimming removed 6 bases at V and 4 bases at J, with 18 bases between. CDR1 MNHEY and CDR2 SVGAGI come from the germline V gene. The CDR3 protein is CASSYGGAGGTEAFF. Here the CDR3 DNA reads TGTGCCAGCAGCTACGGAGGGGCGGGGGGCACTGAAGCTTTCTTT.

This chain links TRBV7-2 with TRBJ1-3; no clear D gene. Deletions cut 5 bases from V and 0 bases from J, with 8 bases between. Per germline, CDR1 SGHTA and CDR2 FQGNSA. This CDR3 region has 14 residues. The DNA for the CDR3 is TGTGCCAGCAGCCCTGGGGACTCTGGAAACACCATATATTTT. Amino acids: CASSPGDSGNTIYF.

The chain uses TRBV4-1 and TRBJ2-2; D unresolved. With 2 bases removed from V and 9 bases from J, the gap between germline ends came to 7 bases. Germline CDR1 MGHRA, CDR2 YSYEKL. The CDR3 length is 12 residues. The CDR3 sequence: CASSQSRRELFF. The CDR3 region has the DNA TGCGCCAGCAGCCAATCTAGGAGGGAGCTGTTTTTT.